This TCR beta chain was sequenced in a study of T cells in Graves' hyperthyroidism and ophthalmopathy. Overall study context: The initial diagnosis was the point when peripheral blood was collected, ahead of any treatment.

On this clonotype itself: Antigen: not known.

Study-level results: Blood held most thyroid clonotypes expanded above 0.001 frequency.

Researchers took RNA transcripts and amplified the TCR beta CDR3 regions from them. RT-PCR in the first round (using the HTBI primer set) targeted the TCR CDR3. TCRdb re-derived calls from the multiplex PCR reads in MiXCR, one entry per CDR3 protein. This sample carries about 420,000 distinct CDR3 sequences, roughly 15% of them seen once, and the ten largest clones take roughly 4.8%. This TCR was sampled from a woman aged 18-29 years with Graves' hyperthyroidism. The sequenced sample consisted of blood.

CDR3 sequence: CASSRSLAATGELFF. The DNA for the CDR3 is TGTGCCAGTAGTCGTTCCCTGGCGGCCACCGGGGAGCTGTTTTTT. The V and J genes are TRBV19 and TRBJ2-2, with no clear D. CDR3 size: 15 residues. Per germline, CDR1 LNHDA and CDR2 SQIVND (reference sequence). V was clipped by 5 bases and J by 4 bases, with 14 bases between them.